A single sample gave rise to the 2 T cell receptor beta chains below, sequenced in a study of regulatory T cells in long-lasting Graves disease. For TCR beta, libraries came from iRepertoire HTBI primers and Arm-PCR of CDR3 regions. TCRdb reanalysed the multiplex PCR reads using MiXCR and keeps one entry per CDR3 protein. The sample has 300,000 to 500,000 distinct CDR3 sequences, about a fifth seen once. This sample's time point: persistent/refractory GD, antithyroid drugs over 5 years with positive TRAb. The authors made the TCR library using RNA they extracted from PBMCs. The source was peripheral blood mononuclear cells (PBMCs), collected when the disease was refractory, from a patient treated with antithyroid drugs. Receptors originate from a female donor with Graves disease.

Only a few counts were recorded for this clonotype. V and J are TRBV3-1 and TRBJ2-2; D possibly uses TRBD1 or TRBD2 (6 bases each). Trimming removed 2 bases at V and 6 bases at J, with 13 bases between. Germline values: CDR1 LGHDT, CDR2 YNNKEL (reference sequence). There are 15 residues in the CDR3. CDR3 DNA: TGTGCCAGCAGCCAATCTTACAGGGAGGCCGGGGAGCTGTTTTTT. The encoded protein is CASSQSYREAGELFF.

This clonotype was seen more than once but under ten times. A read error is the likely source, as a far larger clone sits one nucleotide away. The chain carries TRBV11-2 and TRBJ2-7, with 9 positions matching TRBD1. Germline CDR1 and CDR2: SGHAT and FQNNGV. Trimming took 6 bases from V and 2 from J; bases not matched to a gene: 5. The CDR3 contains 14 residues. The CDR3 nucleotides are TGTGCCAGCAGGACCGGGACAGGGCCCTACGAGCAGTACTTC. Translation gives CASRTGTGPYEQYF.